Shown below are 9 T cell receptor beta chains from a single sample sequenced in a study of a mutant IDH1 vaccine in newly diagnosed glioma. Sequencing was performed with immunoSEQ multiplex PCR; in TCRdb, only in-frame clones are kept and a portion is missing. This sample has about 38,000 clones, with about 73% found just once. Time point indicated: baseline, week 1 (first vaccination visit). Treatment given: pre-vaccination baseline after standard-of-care therapy. The sample was PBMCs, taken from a glioma patient treated with radiotherapy, temozolomide or both. These receptors all stem from a man between 40 and 49 years old with glioma. Some clones in this sample may be carry-over from other donors' samples.

The V gene is TRBV9, the J gene TRBJ1-5; TRBD1 matches at 7 bases. The ends lost 0 bases at V and 10 bases at J; junction bases unmatched: 4. The CDR3 loop spans 13 amino acids. Germline V gene lookup returns CDR1 SGDLS and CDR2 YYNGEE. CDR3 region: CASSVGQGFPQHF. CDR3 bases: TGTGCCAGCAGCGTAGGACAGGGTTTTCCCCAGCATTTT.

Only a few counts were recorded for this clone. Other DNA sequences in the same sample also yield this CDR3. This chain connects TRBV6-5 to TRBJ1-1; D call uncertain. V was trimmed by 5 bases and J by 4 bases, leaving 8 bases between them. The CDR3 sequence is 12 residues long. Germline CDR1 and CDR2: MNHEY and SVGAGI. The CDR3 loop reads CASSLRGTEAFF. The CDR3 DNA is TGTGCCAGCAGTCTACGGGGCACTGAAGCTTTCTTT.

The chain combines TRBV19 with TRBJ1-5, with D unclear. This CDR3 spans 15 amino acids. V lost 4 bases, J lost 6 bases, and 16 bases lay in between. Germline values: CDR1 LNHDA, CDR2 SQIVND (reference sequence). The CDR3 bases are TGTGCCAGTAGTAACGGTGTAGCGCTTGGTCAGCCCCAGCATTTT. Its translation is CASSNGVALGQPQHF.

This chain joins TRBV5-4 and TRBJ1-1; D uncertain. V was shortened by 2 bases and J by 1 base, with 6 bases between the two germline ends. The CDR3 runs to 13 residues. Germline CDR1 is SGHNT and CDR2 is YYREEE (reference sequence). CDR3 protein: CASSLEPNTEAFF. For the CDR3, the DNA is TGTGCCAGCAGCTTAGAACCGAACACTGAAGCTTTCTTT.

The CDR3 DNA reads TGCGCCAGCAGCTTGGAATGGGGAATGGAGCGGGGCTACACCTTC. Its protein product is CASSLEWGMERGYTF. The gene calls are TRBV5-1 and TRBJ1-2; no clear D gene. This CDR3 spans 15 amino acids. Deletions cut 0 bases from V and 8 bases from J, with 17 bases between. The germline V gene encodes CDR1 SGHRS and CDR2 YFSETQ.

This chain uses TRBV5-1 with TRBJ1-2; D gene uncertain. CDR1 is SGHRS, CDR2 YFSETQ, per germline. Trimming shortened V by 0 bases and J by 5 bases, and 17 bases separated the two germline ends. The length of the CDR3 is 16 residues. The DNA for the CDR3 is TGCGCCAGCAGCTTGGCCTCGGAGATTCGGGAATATGGCTACACCTTC. Amino acids: CASSLASEIREYGYTF.

The sample holds one count of this clone. The chain is built from TRBV30 and TRBJ1-2; tentatively, D is TRBD1 (6 bases). The CDR3 sequence is 11 residues long. CDR1 and CDR2 (germline): GTSNPN, SVGIG (reference sequence). The germline V and J ends were trimmed by 1 base and 7 bases, with 7 bases remaining between them. The CDR3: CAWSGGGGYTF. The CDR3 coding sequence is TGTGCCTGGAGTGGAGGGGGTGGCTACACCTTC.

The rearrangement uses TRBV10-3 and TRBJ2-5, with D perhaps matching TRBD2 (5 bases). The CDR3 contains 14 residues. Germline V gives CDR1 ENHRY, CDR2 SYGVKD. V was pared by 7 bases and J by 5 bases, with 17 bases between. Here the CDR3 reads CAIKGGLKPETQYF. DNA for the CDR3: TGTGCCATCAAAGGAGGCTTAAAACCGGAGACCCAGTACTTC.

This clone came up a few times. The chain links TRBV10-1 to TRBJ2-6; D not resolved. From germline, CDR1 is WNHNN and CDR2 SYGVQD (reference sequence). V dropped 3 bases and J dropped 0 bases, with 6 bases sitting between them. The CDR3 covers 15 residues. As DNA, the CDR3 is TGCGCCAGCAGTGACAAAAACTCTGGGGCCAACGTCCTGACTTTC. This encodes CASSDKNSGANVLTF.